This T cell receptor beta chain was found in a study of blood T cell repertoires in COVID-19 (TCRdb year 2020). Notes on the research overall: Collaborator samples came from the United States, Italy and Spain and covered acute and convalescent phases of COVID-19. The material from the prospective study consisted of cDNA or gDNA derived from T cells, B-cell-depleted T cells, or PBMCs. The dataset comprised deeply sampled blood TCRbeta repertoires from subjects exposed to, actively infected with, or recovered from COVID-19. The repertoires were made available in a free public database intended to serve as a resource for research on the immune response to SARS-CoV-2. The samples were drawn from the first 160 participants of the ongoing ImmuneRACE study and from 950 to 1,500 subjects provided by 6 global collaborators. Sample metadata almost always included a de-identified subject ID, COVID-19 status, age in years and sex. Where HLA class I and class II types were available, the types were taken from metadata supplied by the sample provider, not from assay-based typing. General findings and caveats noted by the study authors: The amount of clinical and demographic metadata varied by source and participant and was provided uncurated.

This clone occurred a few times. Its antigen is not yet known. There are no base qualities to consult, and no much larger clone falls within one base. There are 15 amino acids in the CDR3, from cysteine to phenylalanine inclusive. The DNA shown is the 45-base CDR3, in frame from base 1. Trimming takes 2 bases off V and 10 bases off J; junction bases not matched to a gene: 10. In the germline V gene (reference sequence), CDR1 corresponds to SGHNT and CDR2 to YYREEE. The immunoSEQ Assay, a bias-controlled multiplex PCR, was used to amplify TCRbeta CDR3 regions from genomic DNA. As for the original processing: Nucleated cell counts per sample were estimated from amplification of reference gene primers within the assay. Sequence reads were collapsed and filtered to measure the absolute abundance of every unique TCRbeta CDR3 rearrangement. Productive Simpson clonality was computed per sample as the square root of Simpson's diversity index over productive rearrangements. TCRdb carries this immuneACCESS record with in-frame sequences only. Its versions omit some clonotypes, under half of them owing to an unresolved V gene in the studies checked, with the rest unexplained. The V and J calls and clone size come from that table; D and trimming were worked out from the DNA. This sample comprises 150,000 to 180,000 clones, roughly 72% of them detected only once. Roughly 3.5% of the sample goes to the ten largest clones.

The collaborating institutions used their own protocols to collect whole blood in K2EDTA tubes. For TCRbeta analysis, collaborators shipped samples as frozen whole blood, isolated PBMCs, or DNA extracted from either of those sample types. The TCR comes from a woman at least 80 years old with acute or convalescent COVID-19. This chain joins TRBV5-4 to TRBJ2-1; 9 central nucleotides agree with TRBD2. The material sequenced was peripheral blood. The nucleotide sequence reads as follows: TGTGCCAGCAGCTTTGAGGCTAGCGGGATAAGAGAGCAGTTCTTC. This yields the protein CASSFEASGIREQFF.